The clone carrying this T cell receptor (beta chain) was seen once. Antigen specificity is unknown. The V gene's germline CDR1 is LGHNA and CDR2 YSLEER. Trimming left V 3 bases short and J 3 bases short, with 12 bases between. This CDR3 comprises 16 residues. These data originate in a study of T cell repertoires in cytomegalovirus infection. Study-wide context: Recently identified HLA-C-restricted CMV epitopes and well-studied HLA-B-restricted CMV epitopes were used by the study. Evidence of both CMV infection and a matching HLA type came from public TCR beta signatures.

TCRdb ran MiXCR on the reads and lists one entry per CDR3 protein. The sample includes about 360,000 distinct CDR3 sequences, about 35% of them seen just once. Study-level points and caveats: Carriage of CMV together with the relevant HLA was identifiable through cumulative public TCR beta family frequency. In two of eight donors, the top clonotype was HLA-C-restricted CMV-specific.

The source was cultured PBMCs, collected from culture after CMV antigen stimulation. This sequence originates from a human donor in good health (CMV status not recorded). Some clones in this sample may be carry-over from other donors' samples. V usage is TRBV4-3 and J usage is TRBJ2-6, with D possibly matching TRBD1 (6 bases). The CDR3 bases are TGCGCCAGCAGCCAGAGTACAGGGATTGGGGCCAACGTCCTGACTTTC. Translation gives CASSQSTGIGANVLTF.